Shown below are 29 T cell receptor beta chains from a single sample sequenced in a study of T-cell reconstitution after alpha-beta-depleted transplantation in children. Researchers prepared the TCRbeta library using unique molecular identifiers, the study reports. TCRdb redid the calling of the PCR reads with MiXCR, one entry per CDR3 protein. This repertoire shows about 420,000 distinct CDR3 sequences, 15% to 20% found once; its top ten account for about 32%. The source was PBMCs, mostly from graft donor cells, collected 360 days after TCRalphabeta/CD19-depleted stem cell transplant. The origin of the receptors is a boy under three years old who had a stem cell transplant for Wiskott-Aldrich syndrome, so the T cells may come from the graft donor.

The CDR3, as DNA: TGCGCCAGCAGTTTGTGGACGGGACTAGCGTACGAGCAGTACTTC. Translation: CASSLWTGLAYEQYF. The V gene is TRBV5-1, the J gene TRBJ2-7; the match to TRBD2 covers 10 bases. The CDR3 sequence is 15 residues long. Trimming removed 5 bases from V and 4 bases from J; junction bases left unmatched: 9. Germline V gene lookup returns CDR1 SGHRS and CDR2 YFSETQ.

This clonotype occurred once. This rearrangement joins TRBV5-3 to TRBJ2-5; TRBD1 matches 12 bases. TRBV5-3 is marked as an open reading frame, function uncertain. V lost 4 bases and J lost 3; bases outside the gene matches: 4. This CDR3 has 15 residues. CDR3 coding DNA: TGTGCCAGAAGCACCGGGACAGGGGGCGAAGAGACCCAGTACTTC. This gives the protein CARSTGTGGEETQYF.

This clonotype was detected many times. This chain links TRBV3-1 with TRBJ2-3; D remains unclear. The length of the CDR3 is 14 residues. The V end lost 4 bases, the J end lost 8 bases, and 16 bases lay between the germline ends. The germline gives CDR1 LGHDT, CDR2 YNNKEL (reference sequence). CDR3 loop: CASSRSTRIGTQYF. CDR3 in DNA: TGTGCCAGCAGCCGCTCTACCAGGATAGGTACGCAGTATTTT.

This clonotype came up a few times. The chain combines TRBV2 with TRBJ2-1; a weak D match, TRBD1 (6 bases). Germline CDR1 is SNHLY and CDR2 is FYNNEI. Trimming pared 6 bases from V and 4 bases from J, leaving 16 bases between. This CDR3 is built from 15 residues. CDR3 DNA: TGTGCCAGCAGCAACAGGGTAGGACTTTACAATGAGCAGTTCTTC. Its protein product is CASSNRVGLYNEQFF.

The chain couples TRBV2 to TRBJ2-3; no reliable D call. There are 14 residues in the CDR3. The germline V gene encodes CDR1 SNHLY and CDR2 FYNNEI. V was cut by 4 bases and J by 0 bases, with 8 bases left in between. The CDR3 DNA is TGTGCCAGCAGTGGAGGTGTTAGCACAGATACGCAGTATTTT. Its translation: CASSGGVSTDTQYF.

This chain uses TRBV5-1 with TRBJ2-1; 12 bases map to TRBD2. V shed 3 bases, J shed 2 bases, and the junction held 3 bases outside the gene matches. This CDR3 is built from 16 residues. CDR1 and CDR2 (germline): SGHRS, YFSETQ. The CDR3 protein is CASSSSGRAPYNEQFF. DNA for the CDR3: TGCGCCAGCAGCTCTAGCGGGAGGGCCCCCTACAATGAGCAGTTCTTC. Supplemented by reference TRBV5-1 and TRBJ2-1, the full variable domain reads KAGVTQTPRYLIKTRGQQVTLSCSPISGHRSVSWYQQTPGQGLQFLFEYFSETQRNKGNFPGRFSGRQFSNSRSEMNVSTLELGDSALYLCASSSSGRAPYNEQFFGPGTRLTVL.

This clonotype was seen many times. The rearrangement joins TRBV7-9 to TRBJ1-4; D unclear. From germline, CDR1 is SEHNR and CDR2 FQNEAQ (reference sequence). The CDR3 is 15 residues long. Trimming took off 1 base at V and 4 bases at J, with 10 bases between the two ends. CDR3 sequence: CASSLGDLLNEKLFF. The DNA for the CDR3 is TGTGCCAGCAGCTTAGGGGATTTGCTTAATGAAAAACTGTTTTTT.

The sample holds a few counts of this clonotype. The chain is built from TRBV6-1 and TRBJ2-7, with 10 bases identical to TRBD1. Germline CDR1 and CDR2: MNHNS and SASEGT. V was pared by 4 bases and J by 4 bases, with 4 bases of the junction left unmatched. This CDR3 region has 14 residues. The CDR3 sequence: CASSAWDRGYEQYF. In DNA form, the CDR3 reads TGTGCCAGCAGTGCCTGGGACAGGGGTTACGAGCAGTACTTC.

V is TRBV4-2 and J is TRBJ2-3; the match to TRBD2 covers 12 bases. This CDR3 has 16 residues. Trimming at V came to 6 bases and at J to 1 base, leaving 5 bases not matched to a gene. Germline V gives CDR1 LGHNA, CDR2 YNFKEQ. The CDR3 protein is CASSDRLAGGTDTQYF. CDR3 in DNA: TGTGCCAGCAGTGATAGACTAGCGGGGGGCACAGATACGCAGTATTTT.

This rearrangement joins TRBV5-1 to TRBJ2-1; D gene unclear. V lost 1 base, J lost 7 bases, and 12 bases lay in between. The germline CDR1 and CDR2 sequences are SGHRS and YFSETQ. The CDR3 spans 14 residues. The DNA for the CDR3 is TGCGCCAGCAGCTTGAGTAGATCAGGAAATGAGCAGTTCTTC. Its protein is CASSLSRSGNEQFF.

The V and J genes are TRBV14 and TRBJ2-2; 8 bases fit TRBD1. Trimming cost V 3 bases and J 6 bases; bases outside gene matches: 6. Germline CDR1 SGHDN, CDR2 FVKESK. This CDR3 contains 15 residues. The CDR3 sequence: CASSQDLQGAGELFF. The CDR3 DNA is TGTGCCAGCAGCCAGGACTTACAGGGGGCCGGGGAGCTGTTTTTT.

This clonotype has only a few counts. The chain recombines TRBV24-1 with TRBJ2-5; 9 nucleotides line up with TRBD2. Trimming cost V 3 bases and J 2 bases; bases outside gene matches: 9. The germline gives CDR1 KGHDR, CDR2 SFDVKD. The CDR3 has 17 amino acids. CDR3 residues: CATSDPLAGENQETQYF. The CDR3 coding sequence is TGTGCCACCAGTGATCCCTTAGCGGGGGAGAATCAAGAGACCCAGTACTTC.

This clonotype was seen many times. The chain recombines TRBV7-9 with TRBJ2-2; 8 bases map to TRBD1. The germline CDR1 and CDR2 sequences are SEHNR and FQNEAQ (reference sequence). J gave up 6 bases and V 5 bases, and 8 bases lay outside the gene matches. The CDR3 runs to 15 residues. CDR3 protein: CASSINVQGAGELFF. The CDR3 coding sequence is TGTGCCAGCAGCATTAACGTACAGGGGGCCGGGGAGCTGTTTTTT.

This clonotype was counted between two and nine times. The chain combines TRBV7-9 with TRBJ2-1; tentatively, D is TRBD1 or TRBD2 (5 bases each). This CDR3 is 16 amino acids long. Germline CDR1 is SEHNR and CDR2 is FQNEAQ (reference sequence). With 2 bases removed from V and 4 bases from J, the gap between germline ends came to 15 bases. CDR3 bases: TGTGCCAGCAGCTTAATGAGTCGGGGCTGGTACAATGAGCAGTTCTTC. Translated: CASSLMSRGWYNEQFF.

This clonotype was detected only a few times. The chain recombines TRBV15 with TRBJ2-3; perhaps TRBD1 as D (6 bases). This CDR3 is built from 13 residues. Trimming took 7 bases from V and 4 from J, leaving 12 bases between them. Germline V gene data show CDR1 as LNHNV and CDR2 as YYDKDF (reference sequence). DNA of the CDR3: TGTGCCACCACGAGGGGGAAGCCAGATACGCAGTATTTT. This codes for CATTRGKPDTQYF.

Many counts were recorded for this clonotype. DNA for the CDR3: TGTGCCAGCAGCCAGGGACAGGGGAGCACCGGGGAGCTGTTTTTT. Protein sequence: CASSQGQGSTGELFF. The chain is built from TRBV11-2 and TRBJ2-2; 10 nucleotides align to TRBD1. Trimming took 5 bases from V and 4 from J; bases not matched to a gene: 4. The CDR3 totals 15 residues. CDR1 SGHAT and CDR2 FQNNGV come from the germline V gene.

The gene calls are TRBV10-2 and TRBJ2-1; D is perhaps TRBD1 (5 bases). V lost 4 bases to trimming and J lost 13 bases, with 14 bases between them. This CDR3 region has 12 residues. Germline lookup yields CDR1 WSHSY and CDR2 SAAADI. The CDR3 reads CASSADRSSQFF. The CDR3 DNA is TGCGCCAGCAGTGCAGACAGATCGAGTCAGTTCTTC.

This rearrangement joins TRBV20-1 to TRBJ2-2; no clear D gene. Deletions cut 3 bases from V and 1 base from J, with 6 bases between. The V gene's germline CDR1 is DFQATT and CDR2 SNEGSKA (reference sequence). The length of the CDR3 is 13 residues. The CDR3 spells CSARGMNTGELFF. DNA of the CDR3: TGCAGTGCTAGGGGCATGAACACCGGGGAGCTGTTTTTT.

The CDR3 coding sequence is TGCAGTGCTAGTCGACAGGGCTTCTCTGGAAACACCATATATTTT. Its protein product is CSASRQGFSGNTIYF. The genes are TRBV20-1 and TRBJ1-3; 7 nucleotides line up with TRBD1. J was trimmed by 0 bases and V by 3 bases; bases with no gene match: 5. From germline, CDR1 is DFQATT and CDR2 SNEGSKA (reference sequence). The CDR3 has 15 residues.

This clonotype turned up a few times. The chain has TRBV25-1 and TRBJ2-1; 9 bases match TRBD1. This CDR3 has 15 residues. Germline loops: CDR1 MGHDK, CDR2 SYGVNS. V shed 2 bases, J shed 7 bases, and the junction held 6 bases outside the gene matches. The CDR3 spells CASSEGTGRYNEQFF. CDR3 DNA sequence: TGTGCCAGCAGTGAAGGGACAGGGAGGTATAATGAGCAGTTCTTC.

This clonotype was seen more than once but under ten times. The CDR3, as DNA: TGTGCCAGCTCACCATTATCCAAGAGGGGACAAAGCACAGATACGCAGTATTTT. Encoded protein: CASSPLSKRGQSTDTQYF. The chain is built from TRBV18 and TRBJ2-3, with D tentatively TRBD1 (6 bases). Per germline, CDR1 KGHSH and CDR2 LQKENI. Trimming took 2 bases from V and 0 from J, leaving 18 bases between them. CDR3 length: 18 amino acids.

This clonotype was recorded a few times. The chain uses TRBV4-1 and TRBJ1-4, with TRBD1 matching 10 bases. The CDR3 loop spans 16 amino acids. V lost 1 base and J lost 7; bases outside the gene matches: 6. The germline V gene has CDR1 MGHRA and CDR2 YSYEKL. The CDR3 loop is CASSQGSGTGAEKLFF. CDR3 nucleotides: TGCGCCAGCAGCCAAGGGTCCGGGACAGGGGCTGAAAAACTGTTTTTT.

This clonotype occurred many times. The chain employs TRBV9 and TRBJ2-1; tentative D call: TRBD1 (6 bases). Germline values: CDR1 SGDLS, CDR2 YYNGEE. Trimming took 7 bases from V and 0 from J, leaving 11 bases between them. CDR3 length equals 14 residues. CDR3 coding DNA: TGTGCCAGCTTCAGAGGGGGCTCCTACAATGAGCAGTTCTTC. Its translation is CASFRGGSYNEQFF.

The chain uses TRBV5-1 and TRBJ1-1; possible D gene TRBD1, 6 bases. Trimming pared 0 bases from V and 1 base from J, leaving 7 bases between. There are 14 residues in the CDR3. Germline V gene data show CDR1 as SGHRS and CDR2 as YFSETQ. The CDR3 protein is CASSLAGQNTEAFF. CDR3 coding DNA: TGCGCCAGCAGCTTGGCGGGACAGAACACTGAAGCTTTCTTT.

This clonotype was detected only a few times. V usage is TRBV12-3 or TRBV12-4 and J usage is TRBJ2-1; TRBD1 agrees at 7 bases. The J segment lost 5 bases and the V segment lost 2 bases, leaving 24 bases of the junction unmatched. The CDR3 totals 21 residues. CDR3 in amino acids: CASSLSGRQGTSTHTHNEQFF. The CDR3 coding sequence is TGTGCCAGCAGTTTAAGTGGGAGACAGGGTACTTCCACACACACACACAATGAGCAGTTCTTC.

Only a few counts were recorded for this clonotype. The chain is built from TRBV4-1 and TRBJ1-3; 9 bases line up with TRBD1. The CDR3 has 16 amino acids. V lost 4 bases to trimming and J lost 0 bases; unmatched junction nucleotides: 4. CDR1 is MGHRA, CDR2 YSYEKL, per germline. CDR3 residues: CASSPGQGHSGNTIYF. CDR3 DNA sequence: TGCGCCAGCAGCCCGGGACAGGGACACTCTGGAAACACCATATATTTT.

In its sample, this clonotype was seen a few times. The rearrangement uses TRBV12-3 or TRBV12-4 and TRBJ2-7; 7 nucleotides align to TRBD1. V was pared by 2 bases and J by 9 bases, with 13 bases of the junction left unmatched. This CDR3 spans 15 amino acids. In nucleotides, the CDR3 is TGTGCCAGCAGTTTATTGGACAGGCTCACTGGGAGGCAGTACTTC. As protein: CASSLLDRLTGRQYF.

The genes are TRBV6-6 and TRBJ2-1; a possible D gene is TRBD2 (5 bases). The CDR3 loop spans 12 amino acids. Trimming left V 2 bases short and J 10 bases short, with 9 bases between. The germline V gene has CDR1 MNHNY and CDR2 SVGAGI (reference sequence). The chain's CDR3 is CASSYVSGEQFF. CDR3 bases: TGTGCCAGCAGTTACGTGTCGGGGGAGCAGTTCTTC.

This clonotype showed up just a few times. The V and J genes are TRBV18 and TRBJ1-5; TRBD1 agrees at 7 bases. V was clipped by 6 bases and J by 7 bases; unmatched bases: 6. This CDR3 region has 13 residues. Germline V gene sequence: CDR1 KGHSH, CDR2 LQKENI. For the CDR3, the DNA is TGTGCCAGCTCTGGACAGGCTGCACAGCCCCAGCATTTT. It specifies CASSGQAAQPQHF.